What follows describes a single T cell receptor beta chain. Trimming took 6 bases from V and 2 from J, leaving 15 bases between them. Looked up from germline, CDR1 is SQVTM and CDR2 is ANQGSEA. This CDR3 is 14 amino acids long. The treatment was: randomized to nivolumab then ipilimumab (arm A) or the reverse (arm B). This sample is part of a study of sequential checkpoint blockade in melanoma. Assay used: immunoSEQ multiplex PCR; TCRdb lists only in-frame clones, some missing. Of roughly 6,800 clones in the sample, around 30% were seen once. This TCR derives from a human donor with melanoma. The J gene is TRBJ2-3, the V gene TRBV29-1; D may be TRBD1 (6 bases). This sample comprised tumor tissue (inferred from file names), obtained from a patient given nivolumab and ipilimumab in sequence. CDR3 loop: CSVARQEITDTQYF. The CDR3 nucleotides read TGCAGCGTCGCTAGACAGGAGATCACAGATACGCAGTATTTT.